A selection of T cell receptor beta chains follows, all from one sample in a study of blood T cell repertoires in COVID-19. Measured with immunoSEQ multiplex PCR; TCRdb has only the in-frame clones, and not every one. This table has approximately 430,000 clones, 86% appearing once. The sample was peripheral blood. All receptors derive from a woman in her twenties or thirties with active or convalescent COVID-19. CDR3s include the opening cysteine and the closing phenylalanine or tryptophan. D genes are given only for firm matches. Rows may omit the clone size; those that give it use once, few, many or a size class.

14	once	.	TRBV2	TRBJ1-5	CASTEGLSNQPQHF	TGTGCCAGCACCGAGGGCTTAAGCAATCAGCCCCAGCATTTT
13	.	.	TRBV18	TRBJ2-1	CASSPQPGWEQFF	TGTGCCAGCTCACCACAGCCGGGGTGGGAGCAGTTCTTC
16	.	.	TRBV28	TRBJ1-6	CASSLLEESYNSPLHF	TGTGCCAGCAGTTTATTGGAGGAAAGCTATAATTCACCCCTCCACTTT
13	.	TRBD1	TRBV6-5	TRBJ1-5	CAIGQGPNQPQHF	TGTGCAATAGGACAGGGACCAAATCAGCCCCAGCATTTT
16	.	.	TRBV13	TRBJ2-1	CASSLGSWASYNEQFF	TGTGCCAGCAGCTTAGGCTCCTGGGCGAGTTACAATGAGCAGTTCTTC
18	.	TRBD2	TRBV2	TRBJ2-3	CASSSSRTPGTSPFAQYF	TGTGCCAGCAGCTCTTCCCGAACGCCCGGGACTAGCCCATTCGCGCAGTATTTT
14	.	.	TRBV18	TRBJ1-5	CASSPTDSNQPQHF	TGTGCCAGCTCGCCGACAGATAGCAATCAGCCCCAGCATTTT
13	.	.	TRBV10-3	TRBJ1-1	CAINDSPSVEAFF	TGTGCCATCAATGACAGTCCCTCCGTTGAAGCTTTCTTT
15	.	TRBD1	TRBV6-5	TRBJ1-1	CASTTDRAGSTEAFF	TGTGCCAGCACCACAGACAGGGCGGGATCCACTGAAGCTTTCTTT
16	.	TRBD2	TRBV19	TRBJ2-1	CASRSTSGIFGNEQFF	TGTGCCAGTAGGTCGACTAGCGGGATCTTCGGCAATGAGCAGTTCTTC
12	.	TRBD1	TRBV6-5	TRBJ1-2	CASSRQGQGYTF	TGTGCCAGCAGCCGACAGGGTCAGGGCTACACCTTC
14	.	.	TRBV14	TRBJ2-7	CASSQHGGWYEQYF	TGTGCCAGCAGCCAACATGGGGGGTGGTACGAGCAGTACTTC
14	.	TRBD1	TRBV5-1	TRBJ1-1	CASSLWDSNTEAFF	TGCGCCAGCAGCTTATGGGACAGTAACACTGAAGCTTTCTTT
14	.	.	TRBV5-1	TRBJ2-7	CASSLDPLDYEQYF	TGCGCCAGCAGCTTGGACCCCTTAGACTACGAGCAGTACTTC
18	.	TRBD1	TRBV2	TRBJ1-5	CASSEDVTGERSNQPQHF	TGTGCCAGCAGTGAAGATGTGACAGGGGAACGTAGCAATCAGCCCCAGCATTTT
14	.	.	TRBV6-5	TRBJ2-7	CASSYNREHYEQYF	TGTGCCAGCAGTTACAACCGGGAGCACTACGAGCAGTACTTC
14	.	.	TRBV10-3	TRBJ2-7	CAIQRDTYSYEQYF	TGTGCCATCCAAAGGGACACCTACTCCTACGAGCAGTACTTC
13	.	.	TRBV6-5	TRBJ2-5	CATLARYQETQYF	TGTGCCACCCTAGCGAGGTACCAAGAGACCCAGTACTTC
14	once	.	TRBV30	TRBJ2-1	CACVKVLSYNEQFF	TGTGCCTGCGTTAAAGTACTCTCCTACAATGAGCAGTTCTTC
16	.	TRBD1	TRBV11-2	TRBJ1-6	CASSLRRDSLNSPLHF	TGTGCCAGCAGTCTCAGGCGGGACAGCCTAAATTCACCCCTCCACTTT